This T cell receptor (beta chain) was obtained from a study of blood T cell repertoires in COVID-19. Germline V lookup: CDR1 SGHTA, CDR2 FQGNSA. The CDR3 sequence is 14 residues long. The V and J ends lost 5 bases and 1 base, in that order; junction bases with no gene match: 1. Per the original data handling: Counts of nucleated cells, estimated from reference gene primer amplification, were obtained. Only in-frame clones appear in the TCRdb table, and some are missing; sequencing was by immunoSEQ multiplex PCR. That table gives V, J and clone size, and the DNA gave D and trimming. Of around 330,000 clones in the sample, over 75% were seen once. Participants were aged about 18 to 100 years from approximately 23 US areas. Each participant's cohort was designated according to participant-reported clinical history. Before being deemed recovered, Cohort 3 donors had two negative PCRs, clearance, or symptom resolution.

This clone was detected once. V usage is TRBV7-2 and J usage is TRBJ2-7; 11 bases are shared with TRBD1. Material: PBMCs or T cells enriched from blood (not recorded which). The sequence came from a woman aged 40 to 50 who had recovered from COVID-19. The CDR3 loop reads CASSRDRGSYEQYF. The CDR3 region has the DNA TGTGCCAGCAGCCGGGACAGGGGGTCCTACGAGCAGTACTTC. The whole variable domain, remainder taken from reference TRBV7-2 and TRBJ2-7, is GAGVSQSPSNKVTEKGKDVELRCDPISGHTALYWYRQSLGQGLEFLIYFQGNSAPDKSGLPSDRFSAERTGGSVSTLTIQRTQQEDSAVYLCASSRDRGSYEQYFGPGTRLTVT.